These T cell receptor beta chains were read from a single sample in a study of OX40 agonist ivuxolimab in advanced cancers. Produced via immunoSEQ multiplex PCR; TCRdb's table is partial and in-frame only. The sample has under 80,000 clones; approximately 92% are singletons. The source material was CD4+ or CD8+ T cells sorted from blood, sampled in a trial of the OX40 agonist ivuxolimab. The receptors were sampled from an adult with an advanced solid tumor such as melanoma, head and neck, liver or kidney cancer. Both conserved end residues are trimmed from each CDR3.

v_gene	CDR3aa
TRBV6-5	ASSWTGGNTEAF
TRBV19	ASSPRGRGAEEETQY
TRBV7-9	ASSPSGWGVTEAF
TRBV6-1	ASSTGYT
TRBV9	ASSPWTGGGNEQF
TRBV2	AILTGQGGVNEQF
TRBV5-5	ASRSGRRKQY
TRBV5-4	ASSLRAGETYEQY
TRBV9	ASSVEGFDSYEQY
TRBV4-2	ASSQGTVASYEQY
TRBV19	ASSPRDGGAYEQY
TRBV10-3	AISVIREETQY
TRBV11-2	ASSFRTFSYEQY
TRBV9	ASSVGAGALYEQY
TRBV27	ASALSGSSSYEQY
TRBV21-1	ASAQKARGNQPQH
TRBV10-3	AISEQTSYGYT
TRBV7-3	ASSLGGMNTEAF
TRBV7-8	ASSPLGGEGEKLF
TRBV5-8	ASSLTWGTEAF
TRBV7-6	ASSTGTFYEQY
TRBV6-5	ASSYVGGAAEQF
TRBV5-4	ASSYGEGYGYT
TRBV27	ASSLGTGGAYEQY
TRBV5-6	ATSDGASYEQY
TRBV14	ASSQENNYGYT
TRBV7-6	ASSPELAGDNTGELF
TRBV27	ASSLGRGYEQY
TRBV9	ASDTQGRPYNEQF
TRBV6-6	ASSYSRQANEQF
TRBV4-3	ASSQDRGQSSYEQY
TRBV6-9	ASGSIEQY
TRBV18	ASSPRTGLNEKLF
TRBV5-6	ASSLVGIRLYGYT
TRBV4-2	ASSQDGLYNEETQY
TRBV11-2	ASSLGHGSYEQY
TRBV9	ASSSTGASPTNEKLF
TRBV5-1	ASSLVTSGAYEQY
TRBV5-8	ASSSRQGWDEQY
TRBV7-8	ASSFPIAGGPRLN
TRBV9	ASSAGGWRGIPQETQY
TRBV21-1	ASSNPGHPTPGTDTQY
TRBV11-2	ASSSGQPTGELF
TRBV5-1	ATSPWTGLYNEQF
TRBV6-4	ASSDSSRPQDRRSPEAF
TRBV5-6	ASSSRTSGENYNEQF
TRBV15	ATSRVDGDTDTQY
TRBV7-6	ASSLELPTSSYEQY
TRBV5-6	ASSLGAQGNEKLF
TRBV10-2	ASTIPTGRAYNEQF
TRBV13	ASSSTTGGGYGYT
TRBV27	ASSLGTGEGYEQY
TRBV11-3	ASSDGKGGRETQY
TRBV19	ASSWGPTEAF